This T cell receptor (beta chain) was retrieved from a study of T cell responses to AZD1222 COVID-19 vaccine. Overall study results and limits: Spike-specific TCR repertoires showed rising breadth and depth after two AZD1222 doses. AZD1222 recipients seropositive at baseline numbered only six or seven.

The trim removed 0 bases at V and 4 bases at J, leaving 9 bases unmatched. The CDR3 is 16 residues long. Germline V gene data show CDR1 as LGHNA and CDR2 as YSLEER. This clone occurred once. Its antigen is not identified. This table comes from immunoSEQ multiplex PCR, and its TCRdb copy is limited to in-frame clones, with some not included. The table includes 95,000 to 110,000 clones, about 90% detected once. The sequencing used peripheral blood, collected on day 0 of AZD1222 vaccination. The clonotype comes from an adult in good health. This chain connects TRBV4-3 to TRBJ2-7; 7 nucleotides line up with TRBD1. The CDR3 sequence is CASSQDGKGGWYEQYF. The CDR3 nucleotides are TGCGCCAGCAGCCAAGATGGTAAAGGGGGCTGGTACGAGCAGTACTTC.